This T cell receptor (beta chain) comes out of a study of blood T cell repertoires in COVID-19. Study-level background: PBMCs, B-cell-depleted T cells, or T cells provided the cDNA or gDNA that made up the material.

Profiled with immunoSEQ multiplex PCR; TCRdb holds only in-frame clones, not every one. Of some 240,000 clones detected, 65% to 90% appear once; the ten largest clones hold over 1.2%. The length of the CDR3 is 14 residues. Germline V gene lookup returns CDR1 MNHEY and CDR2 SMNVEV (reference sequence). With 4 bases removed from V and 3 bases from J, the gap between germline ends came to 9 bases. The source material was peripheral blood. The gene calls are TRBV27 and TRBJ2-2; tentative D call: TRBD1 (6 bases). The sequence was obtained from a woman between 35 and 50 years old who had recovered from COVID-19. The CDR3 is CASSSDRYTGELFF. The CDR3 bases are TGTGCCAGCAGTTCCGACAGGTACACCGGGGAGCTGTTTTTT.